The T cell receptor beta chain described here comes from a study of blood T cells in healthy people across ages. It was with a sample-barcoded 5' primer and a J-beta primer mix that a second PCR of roughly 6 to 12 cycles was run. One entry per CDR3 protein results from TCRdb running MiXCR on the 5' RACE reads. Of about 640,000 distinct CDR3 sequences in the sample, 58% were seen once. Study-wide results and limits: With naive T cell percentage, TCR beta diversity showed a strong correlation.

Germline assignment: CDR1 SGDLS and CDR2 YYNGEE. The V and J ends lost 10 bases and 0 bases respectively, with 15 bases between them. CDR3 size: 14 residues. A note on this clonotype: What it recognizes is unknown.

The chain carries TRBV9 and TRBJ2-3; possibly TRBD1 for D (6 bases). The specimen sequenced was blood. The sequence came from a man aged 55 to 70 in good health. The CDR3 spells CASPDRTSTDTQYF. Written as DNA, the CDR3 is TGTGCCTCCCCGGACAGAACGAGCACAGATACGCAGTATTTT.